The 9 T cell receptor beta chains in this list originate from one sample, sequenced in a study of beta chain features in type 1 diabetes listed by TCRdb under 2018. The protocol used for the library was the immunoSEQ multiplex PCR assay. The entire amount of isolated RNA was reverse transcribed using the High Capacity cDNA Reverse Transcription Kit, so the sequenced TCRB transcripts were expressed ones. TCRdb limited this immuneACCESS table to in-frame rearrangements with V and J called. A share of clones is missing; checked studies link under half to unresolved V genes, and the rest is unexplained. The sample yields around 250,000 clones; approximately 20% were counted once. Of the sample, 0.028% is held by the ten largest clones. General findings and caveats noted by the study authors: In all four CD4+ subsets, TCRB CDR3 length was moderately but significantly shorter in type 1 diabetes patients.

Their specific antigens are unknown. The specimen sequenced was naive CD4+ T cells from blood. The sample's cell subset or site, from its label and the paper: true naive CD4+ T cells. All receptors derive from a woman in her thirties or forties with type 1 diabetes.

This clone was recorded a few times. The rearrangement uses TRBV19 and TRBJ1-3; a possible D gene is TRBD1 (6 bases). CDR3 length: 15 amino acids. The V gene lost 9 bases and the J gene lost 3 bases, with 18 bases spanning the gap. Germline V gene lookup returns CDR1 LNHDA and CDR2 SQIVND (reference sequence). The CDR3 nucleotides read TGTGCCAGCGCTCAAGCAGGACAGCTTGGAAACACCATATATTTT. Its protein product is CASAQAGQLGNTIYF.

This clone was picked up a small number of times. V gene TRBV4-2 combines with J gene TRBJ2-3, with D perhaps matching TRBD2 (6 bases). V dropped 0 bases and J dropped 5 bases, with 12 bases sitting between them. Germline V lookup: CDR1 LGHNA, CDR2 YNFKEQ. CDR3 length: 15 amino acids. This CDR3 reads CASSQDGGDEDTQYF. DNA for the CDR3: TGTGCCAGCAGCCAAGATGGAGGGGACGAAGATACGCAGTATTTT.

The chain employs TRBV19 and TRBJ2-7; D gene unclear. The CDR3 runs 12 residues. The germline V gene has CDR1 LNHDA and CDR2 SQIVND (reference sequence). Trimming took off 3 bases at V and 4 bases at J, with 7 bases between the two ends. CDR3 sequence reads: CASSIPRYEQYF. As DNA, the CDR3 is TGTGCCAGTAGTATCCCCAGATACGAGCAGTACTTC.

The chain joins TRBV18 to TRBJ2-2; 7 positions agree with TRBD1. V lost 2 bases to trimming and J lost 6 bases; unmatched junction nucleotides: 3. The germline V gene encodes CDR1 KGHSH and CDR2 LQKENI. The length of the CDR3 is 14 residues. CDR3 loop: CASSPGTASGELFF. The CDR3 coding sequence is TGTGCCAGCTCACCAGGGACAGCGTCCGGGGAGCTGTTTTTT.

The chain's CDR3 is CASSVRGGTNYGYTF. CDR3 coding DNA: TGTGCCAGCAGCGTCCGAGGGGGAACTAACTATGGCTACACCTTC. The chain couples TRBV9 to TRBJ1-2; D may be TRBD1 (6 bases). This CDR3 comprises 15 residues. Trimming cost V 2 bases and J 0 bases, with 11 bases left between them. CDR1 is SGDLS and CDR2 is YYNGEE in the germline V gene.

Only a few counts were recorded for this clone. The chain links TRBV25-1 to TRBJ1-2, with D tentatively TRBD1 (6 bases). Per germline, CDR1 MGHDK and CDR2 SYGVNS. The CDR3 is made up of 12 amino acids. Trimming took 8 bases from V and 8 from J, leaving 15 bases between them. The CDR3 DNA is TGTGCCAGCGCGACAGGCGCTCAAGGCTACACCTTC. It codes for CASATGAQGYTF.

The V call is TRBV29-1, the J call TRBJ1-3, with D possibly matching TRBD1 (6 bases). This CDR3 has 13 residues. Germline V CDR1 and CDR2: SQVTM, ANQGSEA. V gave up 6 bases and J gave up 4 bases, with 13 bases separating them. DNA for the CDR3: TGCAGCGTACAGGGTACATTGGGAAACACCATATATTTT. Translating gives CSVQGTLGNTIYF.

This clone was observed a handful of times. The rearrangement joins TRBV29-1 to TRBJ2-3; D remains ambiguous. The CDR3 is 10 residues long. The germline V gene encodes CDR1 SQVTM and CDR2 ANQGSEA. Trimming took off 7 bases at V and 3 bases at J, with 5 bases between the two ends. The chain's CDR3 is CSARTDTQYF. The CDR3 DNA reads TGCAGCGCGAGGACAGATACGCAGTATTTT.

This clone has only a few counts. This sequence joins TRBV7-2 and TRBJ1-4, with 7 bases aligning to TRBD1. The trim removed 1 base at V and 6 bases at J, leaving 2 bases unmatched. The germline gives CDR1 SGHTA, CDR2 FQGNSA. The CDR3 spans 14 residues. The CDR3 DNA sequence: TGTGCCAGCAGCTTAGACAGGGGTGATGAAAAACTGTTTTTT. Its protein product is CASSLDRGDEKLFF.